This section outlines one T cell receptor (beta chain) sequence together with its context. The data were obtained in a study of blood T cell repertoires in COVID-19. Study-level background: Both acute and convalescent COVID-19 samples were obtained from the United States, Italy and Spain. From T cells, B-cell-depleted T cells, or PBMCs came the material, which was cDNA or gDNA.

As handled by the study authors: The assay estimated nucleated cells by amplifying reference gene primers. The method was immunoSEQ multiplex PCR; TCRdb's version includes in-frame clones alone and lacks a portion of them. Clonal size and the V and J genes are those of that table, whereas D and trimming came from the DNA. Here the sample spans roughly 41,000 clones, roughly 88% being singletons. This CDR3 is 19 amino acids long. The V gene lost 1 base and the J gene lost 8 bases, with 27 bases spanning the gap. From germline, CDR1 is SGHVS and CDR2 FQNEAQ. The chain has TRBV7-8 and TRBJ2-1, with D maybe TRBD1 (6 bases). Sequencing was performed on peripheral blood. This receptor was taken from a man aged 55 to 70 with active COVID-19. This chain's CDR3 is CASSLVSGQGLLYFYEQFF. The DNA of the CDR3 is TGTGCCAGCAGCTTAGTATCGGGGCAGGGGCTCCTATATTTCTATGAGCAGTTCTTC.